These 11 T cell receptor beta chains were all obtained from the same sample, sequenced in a study of T cell repertoires in cytomegalovirus infection. Which antigens these TCRs recognize remains unknown. A single record per CDR3 protein comes from TCRdb applying MiXCR to the reads. In the table there are 830,000 or so distinct CDR3 sequences, about 30% of which are singletons. The sample consisted of cultured CD8+ T cells from PBMCs, taken from culture after CMV antigen stimulation. These TCRs come from a human donor in good health (CMV status not recorded). Some clones in this sample may be carry-over from other donors' samples.

V usage is TRBV7-6 and J usage is TRBJ2-7; tentative D call: TRBD1 (5 bases). The CDR3 totals 15 residues. Trimming shortened V by 4 bases and J by 2 bases, and 15 bases separated the two germline ends. Germline V gene sequence: CDR1 SGHVS, CDR2 FNYEAQ. As DNA, the CDR3 is TGTGCCAGCAGCTCAACAGGTGAAGGGACCTACGAGCAGTACTTC. It codes for CASSSTGEGTYEQYF. The full variable domain, rest sourced from reference TRBV7-6 and TRBJ2-7, is GAGVSQSPRYKVTKRGQDVALRCDPISGHVSLYWYRQALGQGPEFLTYFNYEAQQDKSGLPNDRFSAERPEGSISTLTIQRTEQRDSAMYRCASSSTGEGTYEQYFGPGTRLTVT.

The V call is TRBV28, the J call TRBJ2-5; D may match TRBD1 or TRBD2 (5 bases each). Germline assignment: CDR1 MDHEN and CDR2 SYDVKM. Trimming removed 4 bases at V and 5 bases at J, with 20 bases between. CDR3 length equals 16 residues. Written as DNA, the CDR3 is TGTGCCAGCAGTTCTCCCGGGACCCTACGTCGGGAGACCCAGTACTTC. Translating it yields CASSSPGTLRRETQYF.

This clonotype was recorded a few times. The gene calls are TRBV7-9 and TRBJ2-1; 7 positions agree with TRBD1. Unmatched junction bases numbered 6, after V lost 2 bases and J lost 5 bases. The CDR3 length is 15 residues. The germline V gene has CDR1 SEHNR and CDR2 FQNEAQ (reference sequence). The CDR3 DNA is TGTGCCAGCAGCTTAAGGGACAGCCAAAACAATGAGCAGTTCTTC. Its translation: CASSLRDSQNNEQFF.

The rearrangement links TRBV7-4 to TRBJ1-6; no clear D gene. The CDR3 covers 12 residues. Germline V gene data show CDR1 as SGHVT and CDR2 as SQSDAQ. The ends were cut back, 5 bases at V and 14 bases at J, with 13 bases in the middle. CDR3 in amino acids: CASSRETSSLHF. The DNA for the CDR3 is TGTGCCAGCAGCCGGGAGACCTCATCCCTCCACTTT. Full variable domain (rest looked up from reference TRBV7-4 and TRBJ1-6): GAGVSQSPRYKVAKRGRDVALRCDSISGHVTLYWYRQTLGQGSEVLTYSQSDAQRDKSGRPSGRFSAERPERSVSTLKIQRTEQGDSAVYLCASSRETSSLHFGNGTRLTVT.

J is TRBJ2-3 and V is TRBV29-1, with a possible D match to TRBD2 (6 bases). Germline CDR1 and CDR2: SQVTM and ANQGSEA. CDR3 length: 13 residues. V lost 4 bases and J 1 base, leaving 9 bases between the germline ends. For the CDR3, the DNA is TGCAGCGTTGCGGGACTGGGCACAGATACGCAGTATTTT. It codes for CSVAGLGTDTQYF.

This clonotype was seen a handful of times. CDR3 bases: TGTGCCAGCAGCTTGGACCACCGCAATGAGCAGTTCTTC. As protein: CASSLDHRNEQFF. V and J are TRBV5-5 and TRBJ2-1; D remains unclear. Deletions cut 0 bases from V and 6 bases from J, with 7 bases between. Looked up from germline, CDR1 is SGHKS and CDR2 is YYEKEE (reference sequence). The CDR3 runs to 13 residues. The full variable domain, its missing parts supplied by reference TRBV5-5 and TRBJ2-1, is DAGVTQSPTHLIKTRGQQVTLRCSPISGHKSVSWYQQVLGQGPQFIFQYYEKEERGRGNFPDRFSARQFPNYSSELNVNALLLGDSALYLCASSLDHRNEQFFGPGTRLTVL.

This clonotype occurred many times. The V gene is TRBV7-2, the J gene TRBJ1-4, with D unclear. The V end was cut by 1 base, the J end by 3 bases, with 12 bases between. Germline CDR1 is SGHTA and CDR2 is FQGNSA. This CDR3 has 16 residues. CDR3 sequence reads: CASSLGQLYSNEKLFF. The CDR3 DNA reads TGTGCCAGCAGCTTAGGCCAACTCTACTCTAATGAAAAACTGTTTTTT.

The rearrangement uses TRBV20-1 and TRBJ1-5; 7 bases fit TRBD1. There are 13 residues in the CDR3. V was pared by 6 bases and J by 3 bases, with 5 bases of the junction left unmatched. CDR1 is DFQATT and CDR2 is SNEGSKA in the germline V gene (reference sequence). As DNA, the CDR3 is TGCAGTGCAATCGGGACAGACAATCAGCCCCAGCATTTT. This sequence encodes CSAIGTDNQPQHF.

The table lists this clonotype with a few counts. The chain is built from TRBV7-2 and TRBJ2-7, with a weak D call TRBD2 (6 bases). The length of the CDR3 is 19 residues. V gave up 2 bases and J gave up 5 bases, with 28 bases separating them. Per the germline V gene, CDR1 is SGHTA and CDR2 is FQGNSA. CDR3 residues: CASSLSGGTVGPGLDEQYF. The CDR3 DNA follows: TGTGCCAGCAGCTTAAGTGGGGGGACGGTAGGGCCAGGACTTGACGAGCAGTACTTC.

This clonotype was detected only a few times. The gene calls are TRBV28 and TRBJ2-7, with TRBD1 matching over 7 bases. The length of the CDR3 is 12 residues. V lost 9 bases, J lost 3 bases, and 5 bases stayed unmatched. Germline values: CDR1 MDHEN, CDR2 SYDVKM. The CDR3 DNA reads as TGTGCCAGTAACAGGGGTAACTACGAGCAGTACGTC. Its translation is CASNRGNYEQYV.

The chain uses TRBV7-9 and TRBJ2-7; 9 nucleotides match TRBD1. This CDR3 spans 15 amino acids. CDR1 is SEHNR, CDR2 FQNEAQ, per germline (reference sequence). Germline trimming cut 5 bases from V and 1 base from J; bases unmatched to any gene: 6. The CDR3 bases are TGTGCCAGCAGCGCCCGGGACAGGGTATCCTACGAGCAGTACTTC. It yields the protein CASSARDRVSYEQYF. The full variable domain, with the rest looked up from reference TRBV7-9 and TRBJ2-7, is DTGVSQNPRHKITKRGQNVTFRCDPISEHNRLYWYRQTLGQGPEFLTYFQNEAQLEKSRLLSDRFSAERPKGSFSTLEIQRTEQGDSAMYLCASSARDRVSYEQYFGPGTRLTVT.